Below are 21 T cell receptor beta chains sequenced from a single sample in a study of blood T cell dynamics during melanoma immunotherapy. Assay used: immunoSEQ multiplex PCR; TCRdb lists only in-frame clones, some missing. The table includes 14,000 or so clones, 70% to 90% detected once. Time point indicated: pre-treatment baseline. The material was blood, obtained from a patient treated with checkpoint blockade. The receptors were sampled from a human donor with melanoma.

The chain has TRBV12-1 and TRBJ2-3; the table's D call, TRBD2, was not checked against the DNA. TRBV12-1 is noted as a pseudogene. The CDR3 sequence is 17 residues long. DNA for the CDR3: TGTGCCAGCAGCCTCAGGCCCGAGCGGGGGGGCGGGGATACGCAGTATTTT. Its protein product is CASSLRPERGGGDTQYF.

The chain carries TRBV19 and TRBJ1-2; D gene ambiguous. This CDR3 is 13 amino acids long. The germline V and J ends were trimmed by 5 bases and 2 bases, with 9 bases remaining between them. Looked up from germline, CDR1 is LNHDA and CDR2 is SQIVND (reference sequence). DNA of the CDR3: TGTGCCAGTAGTTGGAACTTCAACTATGGCTACACCTTC. Translated: CASSWNFNYGYTF.

This chain links TRBV7-2 with TRBJ1-2, with D hard to call. CDR3 length: 13 amino acids. The germline gives CDR1 SGHTA, CDR2 FQGNSA. The germline V and J ends were trimmed by 1 base and 2 bases, with 5 bases remaining between them. The CDR3 sequence: CASSLDGNYGYTF. The DNA of the CDR3 is TGTGCCAGCAGCTTAGACGGCAACTATGGCTACACCTTC.

This chain connects TRBV7-9 to TRBJ2-3; 8 nucleotides align to TRBD1. Germline CDR1 is SEHNR and CDR2 is FQNEAQ (reference sequence). V lost 5 bases to trimming and J lost 1 base; unmatched junction nucleotides: 5. The CDR3 sequence is 15 residues long. The CDR3 DNA reads TGTGCCAGCAGCGTTGGGACAGGACGCACAGATACGCAGTATTTT. This translates into CASSVGTGRTDTQYF.

The chain combines TRBV2 with TRBJ1-1; the D is unclear. The germline V gene encodes CDR1 SNHLY and CDR2 FYNNEI. V gave up 6 bases and J gave up 0 bases, with 5 bases separating them. This CDR3 is 12 amino acids long. The CDR3 reads CASRPLNTEAFF. CDR3 sequence (DNA): TGTGCCAGCAGACCCCTGAACACTGAAGCTTTCTTT. Drawing the rest from reference TRBV2 and TRBJ1-1, the complete variable domain is EPEVTQTPSHQVTQMGQEVILRCVPISNHLYFYWYRQILGQKVEFLVSFYNNEISEKSEIFDDQFSVERPDGSNFTLKIRSTKLEDSAMYFCASRPLNTEAFFGQGTRLTVV.

This chain uses TRBV19 with TRBJ1-2; no reliable D call. Germline-derived CDR1 and CDR2 are LNHDA and SQIVND (reference sequence). Trimming stripped 3 bases from V and 7 bases from J, with 12 bases between. The CDR3 sequence is 13 residues long. CDR3 sequence reads: CASSIGVEGGYTF. The CDR3 nucleotides are TGTGCCAGTAGTATCGGGGTTGAAGGTGGCTACACCTTC.

V usage is TRBV29-1 and J usage is TRBJ1-2; TRBD1 is a possible D gene (5 bases). V was pared by 0 bases and J by 0 bases, with 14 bases between. CDR3 length: 16 residues. Germline V gives CDR1 SQVTM, CDR2 ANQGSEA. The CDR3 loop is CSVEDQGSSSNYGYTF. In nucleotides, the CDR3 is TGCAGCGTTGAAGATCAGGGCAGCTCCTCTAACTATGGCTACACCTTC.

The CDR3 sequence is CASSRASDMNTEAFF. CDR3 bases: TGTGCCAGTAGCCGAGCCTCGGACATGAACACTGAAGCTTTCTTT. This chain connects TRBV19 to TRBJ1-1; possibly TRBD1 for D (5 bases). The V and J ends lost 6 bases and 0 bases respectively, with 14 bases between them. The CDR3 covers 15 residues. Germline V gives CDR1 LNHDA, CDR2 SQIVND (reference sequence).

A few counts support this clone. The chain carries TRBV16 and TRBJ2-7; D not certain. The CDR3 totals 15 residues. The ends were cut back, 0 bases at V and 0 bases at J, with 9 bases in the middle. Germline loops: CDR1 KGHSY, CDR2 FQNENV. Written as DNA, the CDR3 is TGTGCCAGCAGCCAATCCCAGGTCATCTCCTACGAGCAGTACTTC. Protein sequence: CASSQSQVISYEQYF.

This chain links TRBV7-2 with TRBJ2-2; TRBD1 aligns across 9 bases. Germline V gene data show CDR1 as SGHTA and CDR2 as FQGNSA. V was pared by 1 base and J by 4 bases, with 13 bases of the junction left unmatched. CDR3 size: 19 residues. CDR3 sequence (DNA): TGTGCCAGCAGCTTAGTTGGGACAGGGATGAGTCTGAGCACCGGGGAGCTGTTTTTT. Translating gives CASSLVGTGMSLSTGELFF.

The V and J genes are TRBV7-3 and TRBJ2-1; 12 nucleotides agree with TRBD2. V was clipped by 5 bases and J by 7 bases; unmatched bases: 6. The CDR3 totals 15 residues. The V gene's germline CDR1 is SGHTA and CDR2 FQGTGA. The CDR3 region is CASSATSGGFNEQFF. In DNA form, the CDR3 reads TGTGCCAGCAGCGCGACTAGCGGGGGATTTAATGAGCAGTTCTTC.

J is TRBJ1-6 and V is TRBV6-1; 9 bases line up with TRBD1. The CDR3 loop spans 14 amino acids. In germline, CDR1 is MNHNS, CDR2 SASEGT. Trimming took 7 bases from V and 6 from J; bases not matched to a gene: 4. DNA of the CDR3: TGTGCCAGCACCACGGGACAGGGTAATTCACCCCTCCACTTT. Its protein product is CASTTGQGNSPLHF.

The V call is TRBV9, the J call TRBJ2-3; D might be TRBD1 or TRBD2, each matching 6 bases. Between the trimmed V and J ends, which lost 0 bases and 6 bases, there was a span of 11 bases. CDR3 length: 14 amino acids. From germline, CDR1 is SGDLS and CDR2 YYNGEE. The CDR3 is CASSVVGGPDTQYF. DNA for the CDR3: TGTGCCAGCAGCGTAGTAGGGGGGCCTGATACGCAGTATTTT.

This sequence joins TRBV5-4 and TRBJ2-5; D possibly corresponds to TRBD2 (6 bases). The CDR3 is 13 amino acids. CDR1 is SGHNT and CDR2 is YYREEE in the germline V gene (reference sequence). V was trimmed by 3 bases and J by 5 bases, leaving 11 bases between them. The DNA of the CDR3 is TGTGCCAGCAGCTACCTAGCGACGGAGACCCAGTACTTC. It is translated as CASSYLATETQYF.

The gene calls are TRBV5-4 and TRBJ1-1; no clear D. Trimming cost V 0 bases and J 0 bases, with 9 bases left between them. The CDR3 is made up of 15 amino acids. Germline assignment: CDR1 SGHNT and CDR2 YYREEE (reference sequence). As DNA, the CDR3 is TGTGCCAGCAGCTTGGCTCGGGGAGTGAACACTGAAGCTTTCTTT. This encodes CASSLARGVNTEAFF.

The chain carries TRBV7-8 and TRBJ1-1, with D perhaps TRBD1 (5 bases). The CDR3 loop spans 13 amino acids. The V end lost 5 bases, the J end lost 1 base, and 8 bases lay between the germline ends. Germline lookup yields CDR1 SGHVS and CDR2 FQNEAQ. The DNA for the CDR3 is TGTGCCAGCAGCCCGGGACGGAACACTGAAGCTTTCTTT. Translated, it gives CASSPGRNTEAFF.

In DNA, the CDR3 is TGTGCCAGCAGCTTTGTGACAGGGGGTAATGAAAAACTGTTTTTT. It is translated as CASSFVTGGNEKLFF. The J gene is TRBJ1-4, the V gene TRBV11-2; 9 bases match TRBD1. The CDR3 has 15 residues. Germline V gene sequence: CDR1 SGHAT, CDR2 FQNNGV. Trimming cost V 3 bases and J 4 bases; bases outside gene matches: 3.

The chain has TRBV5-1 and TRBJ2-5; D possibly corresponds to TRBD1 (5 bases). V gave up 1 base and J gave up 5 bases, with 9 bases separating them. The germline V gene encodes CDR1 SGHRS and CDR2 YFSETQ. The CDR3 covers 13 residues. CDR3 sequence reads: CASSLNQGETQYF. The CDR3 nucleotides read TGCGCCAGCAGCTTGAATCAGGGCGAGACCCAGTACTTC.

The chain employs TRBV5-1 and TRBJ2-1; 8 bases line up with TRBD2. With 5 bases clipped from V and 7 bases from J, the junction kept 8 bases outside the gene matches. The CDR3 loop spans 14 amino acids. Germline CDR1 and CDR2: SGHRS and YFSETQ. CDR3 amino acids: CASSPAGGSNEQFF. CDR3 nucleotide sequence: TGCGCCAGCAGTCCGGCGGGGGGATCGAATGAGCAGTTCTTC.

The rearrangement uses TRBV7-2 and TRBJ2-1; perhaps TRBD2 as D (5 bases). There are 13 residues in the CDR3. CDR1 is SGHTA, CDR2 FQGNSA, per germline. Trimming took off 4 bases at V and 14 bases at J, with 18 bases between the two ends. The CDR3 protein is CASSSTYPAGEFF. The CDR3 nucleotides are TGTGCCAGCAGCTCCACTTATCCCGCCGGGGAGTTCTTC.

DNA for the CDR3: TGTGCCAGCAGTTACCAGTTGATAGGGAACACCGGGGAGCTGTTTTTT. It codes for CASSYQLIGNTGELFF. The chain joins TRBV6-5 to TRBJ2-2, with D unclear. V lost 2 bases, J lost 1 base, and 11 bases lay in between. This CDR3 has 16 residues. Germline loops: CDR1 MNHEY, CDR2 SVGAGI.